This T cell receptor beta chain is drawn from a study of vaccination effects on CD4 cells after COVID-19. Study at large: Samples taken from a few convalescent patients early and late after vaccination were obtained.

Study-wide findings and caveats: Clonal contraction was marked in infection- and vaccine-induced clones late after vaccination. The study, lacking early post-infection timepoints, had few convalescent patients.

Points on this clone: What it binds is not known.

Before any sequencing was done, the ViraFEST assay used viral peptide pools to expand antigen-specific CD4+ T cells. CD4+ T cells were isolated after around 9 days of culture. This person's SARS-CoV-2 infection, confirmed by PCR, occurred between March and December 2020. Each participant received a vaccine that was either BNT162b2 or mRNA-1273, given as two doses. Data came from immunoSEQ multiplex PCR; TCRdb stores just in-frame clones and leaves some out. The table has 17,000 or so clones, about 74% seen once. Trimming stripped 0 bases from V and 2 bases from J, with 7 bases between. The CDR3 totals 14 residues. In germline, CDR1 is SEHNR, CDR2 FQNEAQ (reference sequence).

The receptor comes from a human donor who had a prior SARS-CoV-2 infection. V and J are TRBV7-9 and TRBJ1-2; weak D call: TRBD1 (6 bases). This sample comprised CD4+ T cells from PBMCs cultured with SARS-CoV-2 spike peptides, obtained after COVID-19 vaccination. CDR3 region: CASSLAGGNYGYTF. The CDR3 DNA sequence: TGTGCCAGCAGCTTAGCGGGGGGCAACTATGGCTACACCTTC. Filled out from reference TRBV7-9 and TRBJ1-2, the complete variable domain reads DTGVSQNPRHKITKRGQNVTFRCDPISEHNRLYWYRQTLGQGPEFLTYFQNEAQLEKSRLLSDRFSAERPKGSFSTLEIQRTEQGDSAMYLCASSLAGGNYGYTFGSGTRLTVV.